What follows is one T cell receptor beta chain and its context. Its antigen target is currently unknown. An end of the junction does not agree with germline; a read error may underlie this. Amplification of TCR beta CDR3 regions was carried out from RNA transcripts. The TCR CDR3 was subjected to a first round of RT-PCR using the HTBI primer set and the Qiagen OneStep RT-PCR kit. A second multiplex PCR round built the libraries, followed by size selection and purification. Paired-end sequencing of the libraries was performed with 100 bp reads on an Illumina HiSeq2000. On the study's bioinformatics: SOAPnuke was used to process the raw data, removing reads that contained adapters or uncalled bases, had a mean Phred below 15, or lacked an exact match to the constant primer or identifier. High-quality paired reads were merged using COPE v1.2.5, and each unique nucleotide sequence was defined as a clonotype. MiTCR v1.1 was used to align the clonotypes against IMGT TRBV, TRBD and TRBJ reference segments. Only V-J combinations with frequency above 0.0001, covering 99.2% of repertoires, were analysed. A TCS score was defined as the ratio between F50 (clonal expansion) and ExV (chaos), using BLOSUM62-based TCRdist between CDR3 peptides within each V-J. Welch's t-statistics and random forest reduced 514 V-J features to roughly 13, which were used in a naive Bayes classifier (R e1071). The Morisita-Horn index was used to measure how similar the thyroid and blood repertoires were. TCRdb handled the public reads itself, with Q25 trimming in fastp and clone calling in MiXCR, and kept productive beta chains. Each record represents a unique CDR3 protein, reported with the most common genes and DNA among its rows. TCRdb's processing, not the study's, gives the V and J calls here. The sample table shows about 540,000 distinct CDR3 sequences, and around 45% are seen once. Jointly, the top ten make up more than 7.5% of the sample.

Stable Graves' hyperthyroidism was defined as no progression to ophthalmopathy during 18 months of follow-up. Hyperthyroidism patients were newly diagnosed, had a disease duration of under 2 months, and were aged 18 to 65 years. Exclusion was applied to patients with uncontrolled infections, other autoimmune diseases, pregnancy or lactation. Diagnoses were established on the basis of clinical symptoms, serum thyroxine and TRAb, thyroid ultrasound, and orbital computed tomography. Total RNA was extracted with Trizol reagent, and quality was checked on an Agilent 2100 Bioanalyzer. The sample comes from a study of T cells in Graves' hyperthyroidism and ophthalmopathy (dated by TCRdb to the late 2010s). Study-level background: To identify distinguishing TCR V-J signatures, a discovery cohort of 90 to 100 patients was used, comprising 40 to 45 with Graves' ophthalmopathy and around 57 with stable Graves' hyperthyroidism. Prospective prediction of ophthalmopathy was tested in an independent validation cohort of 18 to 20 hyperthyroidism patients and 17 patients who later progressed to ophthalmopathy. The 100 discovery patients were divided at random into training and test sets in a 7:3 ratio. In addition, the study compared T-cell repertoires in thyroid tissue and in blood from about 6 Graves' hyperthyroidism patients. After blood sampling, hyperthyroidism patients were treated with methimazole at a starting dose of 30 mg daily, and ophthalmopathy patients were treated with high-dose intravenous methylprednisolone. The paper describes TCR Vbeta CDR3 sequencing of 135 peripheral blood samples, made up of roughly 40 ophthalmopathy patients, 70 to 75 hyperthyroidism patients and some 17 progressor patients. What the research found in general, with its limitations: Most expanded thyroid clonotypes (frequency above 0.001) were also detected in blood, suggesting blood repertoires may reflect thyroid immune responses. Sample size was not statistically predetermined, and blinding of investigators to group allocation was not performed. In cross-validation, a model built on a 13 V-J signature told ophthalmopathy apart from stable hyperthyroidism with over 85% sensitivity and roughly 81% specificity, and in testing the same model reached 80%/75%. In validation, progression to ophthalmopathy was predicted by the model with roughly 69% sensitivity and under 85% specificity, a median of roughly 6.4 months before onset.

Via the germline V gene (reference sequence), CDR1 is WNHNN and CDR2 SYGVQD. The CDR3, cysteine through phenylalanine, is 13 amino acids long. CDR3 DNA is the only sequence kept; it has 39 bases, read in frame from the first base. Recombination connected TRBV10-1 to TRBJ2-7; a stretch of 13 junction bases matches TRBD2. Sample: peripheral blood or thyroid tissue (not recorded which). This TCR derives from a woman younger than 35 with Graves' hyperthyroidism. The CDR3 protein: CAGSGLAGEEQYF. The nucleotides read TGCGCCGGCAGTGGACTAGCGGGGGAAGAGCAGTACTTC.